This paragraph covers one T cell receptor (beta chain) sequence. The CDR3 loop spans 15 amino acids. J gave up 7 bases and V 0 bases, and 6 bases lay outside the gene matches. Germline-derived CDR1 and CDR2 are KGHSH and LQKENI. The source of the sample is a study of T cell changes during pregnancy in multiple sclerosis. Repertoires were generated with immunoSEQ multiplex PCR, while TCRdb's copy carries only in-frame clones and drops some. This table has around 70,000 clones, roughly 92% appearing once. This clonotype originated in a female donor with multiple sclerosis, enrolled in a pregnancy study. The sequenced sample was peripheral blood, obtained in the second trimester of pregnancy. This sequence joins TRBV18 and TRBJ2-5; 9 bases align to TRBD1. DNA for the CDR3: TGTGCCAGCTCACCACCGGGACAGGGAGGGGTGACCCAGTACTTC. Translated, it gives CASSPPGQGGVTQYF.